These 14 T cell receptor beta chains came from one sample sequenced in a study of cytomegalovirus exposure and HLA in healthy donors (dated by TCRdb to the late 2010s). Libraries were made using the immunoSEQ multiplex PCR assay. This immuneACCESS table, as held by TCRdb, lists in-frame sequences with V and J called but not all clones. Of the missing ones, under half trace to an unresolved V gene in checked studies; the others have no known cause. Within this sample are 82,000 or so clones, with roughly 93% of them counted one time only. The biggest ten clones account for roughly 0.74% of the sample. Sequencing was done on a sample of PBMCs. The receptors here all came from a man younger than 35 in good health and CMV-seronegative.

This chain links TRBV28 with TRBJ1-2, with unresolved D. CDR1 is MDHEN and CDR2 is SYDVKM in the germline V gene. Trimming removed 11 bases from V and 0 bases from J, with 13 bases in between. The CDR3 has 13 amino acids. CDR3 in DNA: TGTGCCCACGGGGTAGTAGCTAACTATGGCTACACCTTC. Translating it yields CAHGVVANYGYTF.

This chain joins TRBV29-1 and TRBJ1-5, with 7 bases lining up with TRBD1. The germline gives CDR1 SQVTM, CDR2 ANQGSEA. The CDR3 length is 14 residues. Trimming removed 5 bases from V and 0 bases from J; junction bases left unmatched: 4. The CDR3 region has the DNA TGCAGCGTTCAGGGGGAAAATAGCAATCAGCCCCAGCATTTT. It encodes CSVQGENSNQPQHF. Variable domain in full (rest from reference TRBV29-1 and TRBJ1-5): SAVISQKPSRDICQRGTSLTIQCQVDSQVTMMFWYRQQPGQSLTLIATANQGSEATYESGFVIDKFPISRPNLTFSTLTVSNMSPEDSSIYLCSVQGENSNQPQHFGDGTRLSIL.

The gene calls are TRBV4-3 and TRBJ2-2; 7 nucleotides align to TRBD1. The V gene end was trimmed by 7 bases and the J gene end by 5 bases; junction bases not matched to a gene: 7. The CDR3 totals 14 residues. Germline loops: CDR1 LGHNA, CDR2 YSLEER. CDR3 coding DNA: TGCGCCAGCAAAGGACAGGCGGAAACCGGGGAGCTGTTTTTT. Translated, it gives CASKGQAETGELFF.

This chain uses TRBV20-1 with TRBJ2-2; D is ambiguous. Trimming took 5 bases from V and 6 from J, leaving 7 bases between them. There are 11 residues in the CDR3. The V gene's germline CDR1 is DFQATT and CDR2 SNEGSKA (reference sequence). CDR3 nucleotide sequence: TGCAGTGCTCTTAGCTCCGGGGAGCTGTTTTTT. Residues: CSALSSGELFF.

This clone showed up just a few times. V and J are TRBV29-1 and TRBJ2-3, with 9 positions matching TRBD2. The trim removed 7 bases at V and 6 bases at J, leaving 11 bases unmatched. The CDR3 runs to 14 residues. Germline lookup yields CDR1 SQVTM and CDR2 ANQGSEA. The chain's CDR3 is CSAIVGTSSDTQYF. CDR3 coding DNA: TGCAGCGCCATCGTCGGGACTAGCAGCGATACGCAGTATTTT.

This chain links TRBV30 with TRBJ2-7; D perhaps matches TRBD2 (6 bases). Trimming took off 4 bases at V and 5 bases at J, with 21 bases between the two ends. Looked up from germline, CDR1 is GTSNPN and CDR2 is SVGIG (reference sequence). This CDR3 has 15 residues. The CDR3 protein is CAWTTAGKGLDEQYF. For the CDR3, the DNA is TGTGCCTGGACTACGGCGGGGAAGGGCCTCGACGAGCAGTACTTC. Supplemented by reference TRBV30 and TRBJ2-7, the full variable domain reads SQTIHQWPATLVQPVGSPLSLECTVEGTSNPNLYWYRQAAGRGLQLLFYSVGIGQISSEVPQNLSASRPQDRQFILSSKKLLLSDSGFYLCAWTTAGKGLDEQYFGPGTRLTVT.

The rearrangement joins TRBV6-1 to TRBJ1-5; D gene unclear. CDR1 and CDR2 from the germline V gene are MNHNS and SASEGT. The CDR3 loop spans 13 amino acids. Trimming stripped 5 bases from V and 7 bases from J, with 12 bases between. The CDR3 DNA is TGTGCCAGCAGTACAACACAGAGACAGCCCCAGCATTTT. It yields the protein CASSTTQRQPQHF.

The CDR3 is CASNDRGTGELFF. Written as DNA, the CDR3 is TGTGCCAGCAATGACAGGGGCACCGGGGAGCTGTTTTTT. The chain carries TRBV6-5 and TRBJ2-2; 8 positions match TRBD1. V lost 7 bases to trimming and J lost 4 bases; unmatched junction nucleotides: 2. Per germline, CDR1 MNHEY and CDR2 SVGAGI. This CDR3 spans 13 amino acids.

This clone is a singleton in its sample. The J gene is TRBJ2-3, the V gene TRBV27; 9 bases are shared with TRBD2. CDR1 and CDR2 from the germline V gene are MNHEY and SMNVEV (reference sequence). CDR3 size: 15 residues. Unmatched junction bases numbered 3, after V lost 3 bases and J lost 2 bases. The CDR3, as DNA: TGTGCCAGCAGTTTGACTAGCGGAAACACAGATACGCAGTATTTT. It codes for CASSLTSGNTDTQYF.

V usage is TRBV28 and J usage is TRBJ1-1, with 8 nucleotides matching TRBD1. Germline CDR1 and CDR2: MDHEN and SYDVKM. V shed 5 bases, J shed 10 bases, and the junction held 12 bases outside the gene matches. The length of the CDR3 is 14 residues. The CDR3 here is CASSATGAPPGAFF. For the CDR3, the DNA is TGTGCCAGCAGTGCGACAGGGGCCCCCCCGGGAGCTTTCTTT.

The CDR3 loop is CASSLGPRLVAQYF. The DNA for the CDR3 is TGTGCCAGCAGCTTAGGTCCGCGGTTAGTCGCGCAGTACTTC. This chain connects TRBV7-9 to TRBJ2-7; D uncertain. The V end lost 1 base, the J end lost 9 bases, and 16 bases lay between the germline ends. CDR1 is SEHNR, CDR2 FQNEAQ, per germline (reference sequence). The CDR3 length is 14 residues. The whole variable domain, filled in from reference TRBV7-9 and TRBJ2-7, reads DTGVSQNPRHKITKRGQNVTFRCDPISEHNRLYWYRQTLGQGPEFLTYFQNEAQLEKSRLLSDRFSAERPKGSFSTLEIQRTEQGDSAMYLCASSLGPRLVAQYFGPGTRLTVT.

This clone occurred a few times. V gene TRBV6-4 combines with J gene TRBJ1-2, with 9 bases lining up with TRBD1. The V gene end was trimmed by 0 bases and the J gene end by 7 bases; junction bases not matched to a gene: 0. CDR1 MRHNA and CDR2 SNTAGT come from the germline V gene. The CDR3 has 13 amino acids. CDR3 region: CASSDSDRGGYTF. DNA of the CDR3: TGTGCCAGCAGTGACTCGGACAGGGGTGGCTACACCTTC.

The V gene is TRBV2, the J gene TRBJ2-7; 12 bases are shared with TRBD2. This CDR3 comprises 15 residues. The trim removed 7 bases at V and 2 bases at J, leaving 6 bases unmatched. Germline assignment: CDR1 SNHLY and CDR2 FYNNEI. CDR3 sequence reads: CASKPGLAGPYEQYF. The DNA of the CDR3 is TGTGCCAGCAAACCTGGACTAGCGGGGCCCTACGAGCAGTACTTC.

This clone is a singleton in its sample. V gene TRBV7-9 combines with J gene TRBJ2-2; tentative D call: TRBD2 (5 bases). CDR1 SEHNR and CDR2 FQNEAQ come from the germline V gene (reference sequence). V was clipped by 0 bases and J by 8 bases, with 10 bases between them. The CDR3 length is 14 residues. CDR3 coding DNA: TGTGCCAGCAGCTTAGCGTCTAGCAAGGGGGAGCTGTTTTTT. Translated: CASSLASSKGELFF.